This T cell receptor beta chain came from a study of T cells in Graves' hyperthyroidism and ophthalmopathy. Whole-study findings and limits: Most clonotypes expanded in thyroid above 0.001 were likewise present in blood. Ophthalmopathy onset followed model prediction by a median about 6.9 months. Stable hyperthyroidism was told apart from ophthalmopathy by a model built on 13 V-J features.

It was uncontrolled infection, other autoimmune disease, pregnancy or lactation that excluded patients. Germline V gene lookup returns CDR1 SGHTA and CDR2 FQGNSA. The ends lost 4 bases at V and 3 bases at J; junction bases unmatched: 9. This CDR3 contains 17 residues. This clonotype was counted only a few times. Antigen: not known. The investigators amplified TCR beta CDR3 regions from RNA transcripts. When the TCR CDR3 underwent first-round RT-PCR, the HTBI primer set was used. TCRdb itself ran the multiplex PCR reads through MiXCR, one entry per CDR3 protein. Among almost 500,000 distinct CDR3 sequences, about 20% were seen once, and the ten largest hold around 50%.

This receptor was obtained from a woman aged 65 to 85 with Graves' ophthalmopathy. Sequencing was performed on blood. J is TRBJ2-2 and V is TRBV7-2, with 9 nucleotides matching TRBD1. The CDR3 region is CASSSGAQGAHTGELFF. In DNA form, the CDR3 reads TGTGCCAGCAGCTCAGGTGCACAGGGGGCGCACACCGGGGAGCTGTTTTTT.